This is a list of T cell receptor beta chains from one sample in a study of PD-1 blockade in mismatch repair-deficient tumors. The data were produced by immunoSEQ multiplex PCR, yet TCRdb's version contains in-frame clones alone and is incomplete. The repertoire consists of under 150,000 clones, with about nine tenths occurring once and the leading ten covering approximately 12%. The sample here was peripheral blood, taken approximately 70 weeks after starting pembrolizumab. These receptors were obtained from an adult with mismatch repair-deficient cancer. Each CDR3 is given without its conserved first and last residue. Clone size is stated in some rows and not others, as once, few, many or a class when expanded.

cdr3_aa: ASSLGASGANVLT
j_call: TRBJ2-6
clone_size: NA
v_call: TRBV13

cdr3_aa: ASSDLRNYGYT
j_call: TRBJ1-2
clone_size: NA
v_call: TRBV2

cdr3_aa: ASSFTSGGSDTQY
j_call: TRBJ2-3
clone_size: NA
v_call: TRBV7-2

cdr3_aa: ASSSQLAGGSHEQF
j_call: TRBJ2-1
clone_size: NA
v_call: TRBV11-3

cdr3_aa: ASSQEGLAGEDIQY
j_call: TRBJ2-4
clone_size: NA
v_call: TRBV14

cdr3_aa: ASSPEAGGLSYEQY
j_call: TRBJ2-7
clone_size: NA
v_call: TRBV18

cdr3_aa: ASSLGQSPGANVLT
j_call: TRBJ2-6
clone_size: NA
v_call: TRBV5-1

cdr3_aa: ASSQAPRASGRGNEQF
j_call: TRBJ2-1
clone_size: NA
v_call: TRBV14

cdr3_aa: ASSLASQSNTGELF
j_call: TRBJ2-2
clone_size: NA
v_call: TRBV11-1

cdr3_aa: ASSVNQETQY
j_call: TRBJ2-5
clone_size: once
v_call: TRBV27